What follows is one TCR beta chain and its context. The antigen remains undetermined. The assay that was used to sequence DNA from cultured CD4+ T cells was the Oncomine TCR Beta short-read assay. Via MiXCR, TCRdb re-called the PCR reads, giving one row per CDR3 protein. The sample yields some 11,000 distinct CDR3 sequences, 50% to 60% seen once. Treatment indicated: roughly 11-day PBMC culture with coronavirus spike peptide pools or control peptides (ViraFEST assay). The data are from a study of vaccination and CD4 T cells after COVID-19. Germline V CDR1 and CDR2: MNHEY, SVGEGT. J lost 3 bases, V lost 6 bases, and 12 bases had no gene match. The CDR3 contains 17 residues.

The receptor's source is a human donor who had recovered from COVID-19. The sequenced material came from CD4+ T cells from blood, cultured in vitro. The chain links TRBV6-2 or TRBV6-3 to TRBJ2-5; 11 nucleotides match TRBD2. The CDR3 region has the DNA TGTGCCAGCAGATCCGGGACTAGCGGCCTGAGGGAAGAGACCCAGTACTTC. Translating it yields CASRSGTSGLREETQYF.